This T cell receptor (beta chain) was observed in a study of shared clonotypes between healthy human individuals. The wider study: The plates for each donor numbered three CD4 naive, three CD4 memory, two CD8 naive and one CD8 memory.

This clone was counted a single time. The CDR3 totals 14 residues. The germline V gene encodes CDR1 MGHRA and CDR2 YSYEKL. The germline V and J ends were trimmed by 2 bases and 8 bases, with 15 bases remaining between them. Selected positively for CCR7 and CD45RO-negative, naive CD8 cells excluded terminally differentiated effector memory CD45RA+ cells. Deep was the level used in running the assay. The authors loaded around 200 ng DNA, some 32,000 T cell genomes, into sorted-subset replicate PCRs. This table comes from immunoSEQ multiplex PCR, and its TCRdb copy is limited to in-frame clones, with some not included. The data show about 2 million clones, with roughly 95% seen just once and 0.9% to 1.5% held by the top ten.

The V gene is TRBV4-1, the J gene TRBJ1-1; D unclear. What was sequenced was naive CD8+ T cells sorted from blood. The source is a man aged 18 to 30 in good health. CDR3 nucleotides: TGCGCCAGCAGCCAAACTTCGAGAGCCTGGGAAGCTTTCTTT. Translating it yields CASSQTSRAWEAFF.